This TCR beta chain was retrieved from a study of post-analysis software for immune sequencing data. Overall study context: The study covered relapsing-remitting, secondary progressive and progressive-relapsing courses of multiple sclerosis.

cDNA libraries of TCR beta carried unique molecular identifiers. Some 500,000 cDNA molecules came from roughly 0.93 to 9.6 million T cells. TCRdb recomputed calls from the PCR reads with MiXCR, one row per CDR3 protein. The table includes about 260,000 distinct CDR3 sequences, about 38% detected once. About this clonotype: Antigen: not known.

Study results and limitations: Controls had lower frequencies than patients of a few TRBV segments, which included TRBV5-6, TRBV5-1 and TRBV20-1.

The V end lost 6 bases, the J end lost 0 bases, and 14 bases lay between the germline ends. This CDR3 region has 14 residues. Germline loops: CDR1 DFQATT, CDR2 SNEGSKA (reference sequence). J is TRBJ2-5 and V is TRBV20-1, with D perhaps TRBD2 (6 bases). The sequenced sample consisted of blood. This TCR derives from a girl under 18 with multiple sclerosis. The CDR3 loop reads CSAQTRRYQETQYF. CDR3 bases: TGCAGTGCCCAGACTAGACGGTACCAAGAGACCCAGTACTTC.